These 27 T cell receptor beta chains share one sample of origin, sequenced in a study of monozygotic twins with inflammatory bowel disease. TCRdb processed the 5' RACE reads again and assigns one entry to each CDR3 protein, with no DNA. This table holds over 150,000 distinct CDR3 sequences. What was sequenced was blood. These receptors all stem from a human donor with ulcerative colitis or Crohn's disease, or a healthy co-twin of an affected twin (not recorded which).

V usage is TRBV5-1 and J usage is TRBJ2-4; no DNA is available, so the TRBD2 call from TCRdb remains unchecked. Germline V gives CDR1 SGHRS, CDR2 YFSETQ. This CDR3 spans 17 amino acids. CDR3 sequence reads: CASSLVSVGTAKNIQYF.

J is TRBJ2-7 and V is TRBV7-3; TCRdb's assignment of TRBD2 cannot be checked, as there is no DNA. CDR3 length: 13 residues. Germline V gene data show CDR1 as SGHTA and CDR2 as FQGTGA. CDR3 protein: CASSFGTRAEQYF.

V gene TRBV12-3 or TRBV12-4 combines with J gene TRBJ2-5; lacking DNA, the TRBD1 call made by TCRdb goes unchecked. The CDR3 consists of 15 residues. The CDR3 reads CASSFEGRRQETQYF.

The rearrangement links TRBV6-1 to TRBJ1-6. The length of the CDR3 is 15 residues. Germline lookup yields CDR1 MNHNS and CDR2 SASEGT. CDR3 region: CASSTGLFGYSPLHF.

The rearrangement links TRBV11-2 to TRBJ2-2; without DNA, the TCRdb call of TRBD2 cannot be checked. The germline V gene encodes CDR1 SGHAT and CDR2 FQNNGV. CDR3 length: 19 amino acids. The CDR3 sequence is CASSLGVGTLGANTGELFF.

The CDR3 loop is CSARRPGLAGLTSYEQYF. The chain is built from TRBV20-1 and TRBJ2-7; TCRdb indicates TRBD2, and absent DNA this call remains unverified. Germline-derived CDR1 and CDR2 are DFQATT and SNEGSKA (reference sequence). This CDR3 is 18 amino acids long.

The CDR3 reads CASNKGSYNEQFF. The chain uses TRBV19 and TRBJ2-1. Germline V lookup: CDR1 LNHDA, CDR2 SQIVND (reference sequence). The CDR3 is 13 residues long. The complete variable domain, with remaining parts taken from reference TRBV19 and TRBJ2-1, reads DGGITQSPKYLFRKEGQNVTLSCEQNLNHDAMYWYRQDPGQGLRLIYYSQIVNDFQKGDIAEGYSVSREKKESFPLTVTSAQKNPTAFYLCASNKGSYNEQFFGPGTRLTVL.

The CDR3 spells CASSSAFGETQYF. The chain recombines TRBV27 with TRBJ2-5; TCRdb's D call, TRBD2, is unchecked because there is no DNA. Germline V gene lookup returns CDR1 MNHEY and CDR2 SMNVEV (reference sequence). CDR3 length equals 13 residues.

The CDR3 spells CASSLVSGAANTGELFF. V is TRBV11-1 and J is TRBJ2-2; TCRdb proposes TRBD1, but this gene call is untestable without DNA. The CDR3 runs to 17 residues. CDR1 and CDR2 from the germline V gene are SGHAT and FQDESV (reference sequence). The full variable domain, with the rest looked up from reference TRBV11-1 and TRBJ2-2, is EAEVAQSPRYKITEKSQAVAFWCDPISGHATLYWYRQILGQGPELLVQFQDESVVDDSQLPKDRFSAERLKGVDSTLKIQPAELGDSAMYLCASSLVSGAANTGELFFGEGSRLTVL.

The J gene is TRBJ2-4, the V gene TRBV5-4. Germline CDR1 SGHNT, CDR2 YYREEE (reference sequence). This CDR3 is 14 amino acids long. The CDR3 is CASSPQRPKSIQYF.

The CDR3 region is CASSMLAGNTQYF. The gene calls are TRBV19 and TRBJ2-3; TCRdb lists TRBD2, though no DNA is available to test this call. CDR1 is LNHDA and CDR2 is SQIVND in the germline V gene (reference sequence). There are 13 residues in the CDR3.

The chain links TRBV29-1 to TRBJ2-4; the TCRdb D gene call, TRBD1, has no DNA to confirm it. There are 15 residues in the CDR3. CDR1 is SQVTM and CDR2 is ANQGSEA in the germline V gene. CDR3 sequence reads: CSVGWGQGAKNMQYF.

The CDR3 region is CASLGASRDTGELFF. This chain connects TRBV2 to TRBJ2-2; TCRdb's D call, TRBD2, is unchecked because there is no DNA. CDR1 is SNHLY and CDR2 is FYNNEI in the germline V gene. CDR3 length equals 15 residues.

The chain recombines TRBV4-2 with TRBJ2-1; the TCRdb D gene call, TRBD1, has no DNA to confirm it. Germline V CDR1 and CDR2: LGHNA, YNFKEQ. The CDR3 loop spans 15 amino acids. CDR3: CASSRQGSSYNEQFF.

The V gene is TRBV7-8, the J gene TRBJ2-7. The CDR3 extends over 15 amino acids. CDR1 and CDR2 (germline): SGHVS, FQNEAQ. The CDR3 protein is CASSLVTGSSYEQYF.

The chain employs TRBV11-2 and TRBJ2-5; TCRdb selects TRBD1, and the lack of DNA leaves this call unchecked. Germline loops: CDR1 SGHAT, CDR2 FQNNGV. This CDR3 spans 12 amino acids. This CDR3 is CASSSWGETQYF.

The chain is built from TRBV7-9 and TRBJ1-2; as DNA is missing, the TRBD1 call by TCRdb cannot be tested. CDR1 and CDR2 from the germline V gene are SEHNR and FQNEAQ (reference sequence). This CDR3 has 15 residues. CDR3 region: CASSLVQGPNYGYTF.

V gene TRBV20-1 combines with J gene TRBJ2-7. The CDR3 has 14 residues. The germline V gene encodes CDR1 DFQATT and CDR2 SNEGSKA (reference sequence). The CDR3 sequence: CSARDLGFSYEQYF.

This chain connects TRBV6-5 to TRBJ2-1; TCRdb selects TRBD2, and the lack of DNA leaves this call unchecked. The CDR3 extends over 15 amino acids. From germline, CDR1 is MNHEY and CDR2 SVGAGI. This CDR3 reads CASRLRDLPDNEQFF.

The CDR3 sequence: CASSQSRVNTEAFF. The rearrangement joins TRBV16 to TRBJ1-1. The CDR3 totals 14 residues. Germline V gene data show CDR1 as KGHSY and CDR2 as FQNENV.

The chain uses TRBV20-1 and TRBJ2-3; checking the TCRdb D call of TRBD2 is not possible without DNA. The CDR3 has 15 residues. Germline CDR1 reads DFQATT; CDR2 reads SNEGSKA (reference sequence). The CDR3 loop is CSASGLLAGADTQYF.

The V gene is TRBV7-9, the J gene TRBJ2-7. In germline, CDR1 is SEHNR, CDR2 FQNEAQ (reference sequence). This CDR3 contains 14 residues. CDR3: CASSLAQMTYEQYF.

The chain is built from TRBV4-3 and TRBJ2-5. The CDR3 spans 14 residues. Germline CDR1 LGHNA, CDR2 YSLEER. Here the CDR3 reads CASSQEKFLETQYF.

The gene calls are TRBV5-1 and TRBJ2-3; TCRdb gives TRBD1 as the D gene, but with no DNA this cannot be confirmed. This CDR3 contains 14 residues. The germline V gene has CDR1 SGHRS and CDR2 YFSETQ. The chain's CDR3 is CASSPGQGRDTQYF.

The V and J genes are TRBV5-1 and TRBJ2-4; the D call of TRBD2 rests on TCRdb alone, since no DNA is present to check it. This CDR3 is built from 18 residues. Germline-derived CDR1 and CDR2 are SGHRS and YFSETQ. This CDR3 reads CASSPNTSGRLAKNIQYF.

This sequence joins TRBV20-1 and TRBJ2-2; TCRdb proposes TRBD1, but this gene call is untestable without DNA. This CDR3 is 17 amino acids long. CDR1 and CDR2 (germline): DFQATT, SNEGSKA (reference sequence). CDR3 loop: CSASPALRTGYTGELFF.

V is TRBV5-1 and J is TRBJ2-5; no DNA is available, so the TRBD1 call from TCRdb remains unchecked. CDR3 length: 12 amino acids. The germline V gene encodes CDR1 SGHRS and CDR2 YFSETQ. This chain's CDR3 is CASNRVRETQYF.